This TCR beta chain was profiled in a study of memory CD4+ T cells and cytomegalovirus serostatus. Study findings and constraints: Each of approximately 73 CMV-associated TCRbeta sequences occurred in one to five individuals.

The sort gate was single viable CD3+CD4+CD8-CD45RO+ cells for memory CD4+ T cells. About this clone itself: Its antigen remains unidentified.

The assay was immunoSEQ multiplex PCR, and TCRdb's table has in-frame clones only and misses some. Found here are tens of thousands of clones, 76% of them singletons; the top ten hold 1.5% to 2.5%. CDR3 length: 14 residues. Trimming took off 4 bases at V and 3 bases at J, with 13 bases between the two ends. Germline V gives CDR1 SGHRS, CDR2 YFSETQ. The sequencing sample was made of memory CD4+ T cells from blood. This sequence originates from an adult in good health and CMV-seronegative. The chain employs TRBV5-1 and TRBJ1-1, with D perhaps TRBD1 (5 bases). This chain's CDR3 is CASSRVEGYTEAFF. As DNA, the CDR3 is TGCGCCAGCAGCCGGGTGGAGGGGTACACTGAAGCTTTCTTT.